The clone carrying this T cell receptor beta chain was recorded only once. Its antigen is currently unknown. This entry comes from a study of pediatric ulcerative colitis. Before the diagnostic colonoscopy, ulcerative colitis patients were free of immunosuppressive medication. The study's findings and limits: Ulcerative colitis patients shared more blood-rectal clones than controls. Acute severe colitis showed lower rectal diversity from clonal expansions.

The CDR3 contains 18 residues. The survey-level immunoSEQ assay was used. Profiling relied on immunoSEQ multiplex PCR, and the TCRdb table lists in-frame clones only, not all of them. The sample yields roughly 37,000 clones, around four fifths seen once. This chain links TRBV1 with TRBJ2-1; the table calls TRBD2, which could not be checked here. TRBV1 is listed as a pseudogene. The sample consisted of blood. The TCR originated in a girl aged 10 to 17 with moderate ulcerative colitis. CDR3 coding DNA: TGCACCACCTCAAAACCAGATAATAGCGGGAGAACCTACAATGAGCAGTTCTTC. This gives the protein CTTSKPDNSGRTYNEQFF.